The 16 T cell receptor beta chains below were found in one sample sequenced in a study of lymphopenia after photon versus proton radiotherapy. Here immunoSEQ multiplex PCR was the method, and the copy in TCRdb shows in-frame clones only, minus some. There are approximately 17,000 clones in the sample; 75% to 95% occur only once, and roughly 6.1% lies in the top ten. Sequencing used peripheral blood, obtained from a patient treated with photon-based radiotherapy. The origin of the receptors is a man aged 60-69 years with pancreatic cancer.

The V gene is TRBV4-1, the J gene TRBJ2-1, with 7 bases fitting TRBD2. J was trimmed by 6 bases and V by 5 bases; bases with no gene match: 7. CDR1 is MGHRA, CDR2 YSYEKL, per germline. This CDR3 is 14 amino acids long. CDR3: CASSFGLEGNEQFF. The CDR3 DNA reads as TGCGCCAGCAGCTTTGGACTAGAAGGCAATGAGCAGTTCTTC.

The rearrangement joins TRBV11-2 to TRBJ2-7, with 8 bases identical to TRBD1. Trimming took 4 bases from V and 2 from J; bases not matched to a gene: 4. Germline V CDR1 and CDR2: SGHAT, FQNNGV. CDR3 length: 14 residues. CDR3 nucleotides: TGTGCCAGCAGCTCCCCGGACAGGGCCTACGAGCAGTACTTC. This gives the protein CASSSPDRAYEQYF.

The V gene is TRBV4-2, the J gene TRBJ1-2, with D maybe TRBD1 (5 bases). The CDR3 loop spans 15 amino acids. The germline V gene has CDR1 LGHNA and CDR2 YNFKEQ. Trimming took off 0 bases at V and 7 bases at J, with 15 bases between the two ends. The CDR3 here is CASSQDSGIGVGYTF. As DNA, the CDR3 is TGTGCCAGCAGCCAAGATAGCGGGATAGGGGTTGGCTACACCTTC.

Details on this clone: One end of the junction does not line up with germline, which may come from a read error. J is TRBJ1-3 and V is TRBV6-9; D gene unclear. From germline, CDR1 is MNHGY and CDR2 SVAAGI. This CDR3 contains 12 residues. CDR3 residues: CASSYSENTIYF. The CDR3 DNA follows: TGTGCCAGCAGTTACTCTGAAAACACCATATATTTT.

With regard to this clone: Other DNA sequences within the sample encode an identical CDR3. The chain has TRBV14 and TRBJ1-1; D might be TRBD1 (5 bases). CDR3 length equals 14 residues. Germline CDR1 is SGHDN and CDR2 is FVKESK. V was trimmed by 3 bases and J by 1 base, leaving 9 bases between them. As DNA, the CDR3 is TGTGCCAGCAGCCAGGGACGTAGGAACACTGAAGCTTTCTTT. Translation gives CASSQGRRNTEAFF.

The genes are TRBV6-5 and TRBJ2-1, with 7 bases matching TRBD1. Germline CDR1 MNHEY, CDR2 SVGAGI. The trim removed 6 bases at V and 5 bases at J, leaving 4 bases unmatched. CDR3 length: 13 residues. In DNA, the CDR3 is TGTGCCAGCAGGCAAACAGGGGACAATGAGCAGTTCTTC. Protein sequence: CASRQTGDNEQFF.

V and J are TRBV7-2 and TRBJ1-3; 10 bases fit TRBD1. CDR3 length equals 16 residues. J was trimmed by 0 bases and V by 5 bases; bases with no gene match: 4. Germline CDR1 SGHTA, CDR2 FQGNSA. CDR3 nucleotides: TGTGCCAGCAGCCGACAGGGGGCCTTCTCTGGAAACACCATATATTTT. Translating it yields CASSRQGAFSGNTIYF.

V usage is TRBV5-1 and J usage is TRBJ1-2; D not resolved. V was shortened by 2 bases and J by 8 bases, with 13 bases between the two germline ends. Germline CDR1 and CDR2: SGHRS and YFSETQ. The CDR3 loop spans 13 amino acids. Here the CDR3 DNA reads TGCGCCAGCAGCTTATTTACAAACGAAGGCTACACCTTC. Translating gives CASSLFTNEGYTF. Full variable domain (rest looked up from reference TRBV5-1 and TRBJ1-2): KAGVTQTPRYLIKTRGQQVTLSCSPISGHRSVSWYQQTPGQGLQFLFEYFSETQRNKGNFPGRFSGRQFSNSRSEMNVSTLELGDSALYLCASSLFTNEGYTFGSGTRLTVV.

V is TRBV18 and J is TRBJ1-6, with TRBD1 matching 7 bases. This CDR3 is built from 16 residues. The V gene end was trimmed by 2 bases and the J gene end by 10 bases; junction bases not matched to a gene: 11. Per the germline V gene, CDR1 is KGHSH and CDR2 is LQKENI. CDR3 sequence (DNA): TGTGCCAGCTCACCATGGGACAGAGCAATACGATCACCCCTCCACTTT. Its translation: CASSPWDRAIRSPLHF. The full variable domain, with the rest looked up from reference TRBV18 and TRBJ1-6, is NAGVMQNPRHLVRRRGQEARLRCSPMKGHSHVYWYRQLPEEGLKFMVYLQKENIIDESGMPKERFSAEFPKEGPSILRIQQVVRGDSAAYFCASSPWDRAIRSPLHFGNGTRLTVT.

This chain joins TRBV10-2 and TRBJ2-3; TRBD2 matches 10 bases. The CDR3 has 15 residues. V shed 6 bases and J 5 bases; nucleotides not matched to a gene: 8. Germline CDR1 WSHSY, CDR2 SAAADI. CDR3 sequence reads: CASSERGGLQDTQYF. For the CDR3, the DNA is TGCGCCAGCAGCGAGCGGGGGGGCCTACAAGATACGCAGTATTTT.

V and J are TRBV6-1 and TRBJ1-2; D might be TRBD1 (5 bases). Per germline, CDR1 MNHNS and CDR2 SASEGT. The length of the CDR3 is 13 residues. V was pared by 7 bases and J by 6 bases, with 15 bases between. The CDR3 DNA reads as TGTGCCAGCATGAGATCCAGGGTAGATGGCTACACCTTC. It specifies CASMRSRVDGYTF.

The chain has TRBV5-1 and TRBJ2-5; 11 bases are shared with TRBD2. The CDR3 spans 15 residues. Germline CDR1 reads SGHRS; CDR2 reads YFSETQ. V lost 5 bases to trimming and J lost 5 bases; unmatched junction nucleotides: 8. CDR3 protein: CASSTSGGLWETQYF. The CDR3 coding sequence is TGCGCCAGCAGTACTAGCGGGGGATTATGGGAGACCCAGTACTTC.

V gene TRBV2 combines with J gene TRBJ1-2; D is possibly TRBD1 (5 bases). The germline V gene encodes CDR1 SNHLY and CDR2 FYNNEI. Trimming pared 2 bases from V and 5 bases from J, leaving 15 bases between. This CDR3 contains 15 residues. CDR3 loop: CASSERQDSPYGYTF. The CDR3 coding sequence is TGTGCCAGCAGTGAACGCCAAGACAGCCCTTATGGCTACACCTTC.

This chain joins TRBV2 and TRBJ1-6, with D unclear. The CDR3 is 14 residues long. V was cut by 1 base and J by 9 bases, with 10 bases left in between. Germline values: CDR1 SNHLY, CDR2 FYNNEI. For the CDR3, the DNA is TGTGCCAGCAGTGAAGGGATAATGAGTTCACCCCTCCACTTT. It is translated as CASSEGIMSSPLHF.

The chain recombines TRBV4-2 with TRBJ2-7, with 7 bases matching TRBD2. V shed 0 bases, J shed 3 bases, and the junction held 2 bases outside the gene matches. The CDR3 totals 14 residues. Germline CDR1 LGHNA, CDR2 YNFKEQ. CDR3 nucleotide sequence: TGTGCCAGCAGCCAAGAGGGAGGGCACTACGAGCAGTACTTC. Translated: CASSQEGGHYEQYF.

CDR3 bases: TGTGCCAGCAGCTTAGAAAACGCTGGAAAACTGTTTTTT. Encoded protein: CASSLENAGKLFF. The chain employs TRBV11-1 and TRBJ1-4; no firm D call. Germline CDR1 and CDR2: SGHAT and FQDESV (reference sequence). V was trimmed by 1 base and J by 10 bases, leaving 10 bases between them. CDR3 length equals 13 residues.